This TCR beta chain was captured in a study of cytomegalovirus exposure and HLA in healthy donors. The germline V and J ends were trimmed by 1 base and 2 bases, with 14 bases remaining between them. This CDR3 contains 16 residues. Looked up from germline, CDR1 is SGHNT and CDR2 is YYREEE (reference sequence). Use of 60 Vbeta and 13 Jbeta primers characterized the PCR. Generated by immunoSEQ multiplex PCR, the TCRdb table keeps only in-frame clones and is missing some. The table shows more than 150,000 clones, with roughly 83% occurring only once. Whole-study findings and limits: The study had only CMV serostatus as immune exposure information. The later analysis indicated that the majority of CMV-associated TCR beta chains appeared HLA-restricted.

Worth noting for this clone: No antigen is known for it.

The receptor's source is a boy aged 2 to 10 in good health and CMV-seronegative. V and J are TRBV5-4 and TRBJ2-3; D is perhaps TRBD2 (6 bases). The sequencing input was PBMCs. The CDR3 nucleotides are TGTGCCAGCAGCTTGTGGCGGGATGCTGTCACAGATACGCAGTATTTT. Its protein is CASSLWRDAVTDTQYF.